Listed below are T cell receptor beta chains from one sample, sequenced in a study of identical twins. MiXCR, applied by TCRdb to the 5' RACE reads, yields one record per CDR3 protein. This table holds approximately 670,000 distinct CDR3 sequences, roughly 6% found once. Sequenced input: naive T cells sorted from blood. These receptors were collected from a man younger than 35 in good health. The CDR3 runs from the conserved cysteine through the conserved F or W. D genes are given only for firm matches. Clone size appears in some rows only: once, few, many, or a class for an expanded clone.

>-|TRBJ1-5|TRBV12-3/TRBV12-4|few
CASSSFGGTHQPQHF
TGTGCCAGCAGTTCTTTTGGGGGGACCCATCAGCCCCAGCATTTT
>TRBD2|TRBJ2-7|TRBV20-1|many
CSARDLGLAGKDYEQYF
TGCAGTGCTAGAGATCTGGGACTAGCGGGGAAAGACTACGAGCAGTACTTC
>-|TRBJ1-1|TRBV7-9|many
CASSLELGSAFF
TGTGCCAGCAGCTTAGAGCTGGGTTCGGCTTTCTTT
>-|TRBJ2-5|TRBV11-3|few
CASSLGTVDSLRETQYF
TGTGCCAGCAGCTTGGGTACCGTGGACTCCCTCCGGGAGACCCAGTACTTC
>-|TRBJ2-3|TRBV12-3/TRBV12-4|many
CASSYGRVDTQYF
TGTGCCAGCAGTTACGGACGGGTAGATACGCAGTATTTT
>-|TRBJ2-5|TRBV20-1|many
CSAPGAFGETQYF
TGCAGTGCTCCAGGGGCCTTCGGGGAGACCCAGTACTTC
>-|TRBJ1-2|TRBV6-1|-
CASSVSHPGLYGYTF
TGTGCCAGCAGTGTCAGCCACCCGGGCCTCTATGGCTACACCTTC
>-|TRBJ2-3|TRBV4-3|-
CASSQDERSTDTQYF
TGCGCCAGCAGCCAAGACGAGCGGAGCACAGATACGCAGTATTTT
>-|TRBJ2-1|TRBV15|many
CATSRADSSVQFF
TGTGCCACCAGCAGAGCGGATAGCAGTGTGCAGTTCTTC
>-|TRBJ2-6|TRBV12-3/TRBV12-4|few
CASRPGVSGANVLTF
TGTGCCAGCAGACCAGGGGTATCTGGGGCCAACGTCCTGACTTTC
>-|TRBJ2-7|TRBV10-3|-
CAISDGSQVYEQYF
TGTGCCATCAGTGACGGCTCCCAAGTCTACGAGCAGTACTTC
>-|TRBJ2-3|TRBV5-1|many
CASSAAGTTDTQYF
TGCGCCAGCAGCGCCGCGGGGACCACAGATACGCAGTATTTT
>-|TRBJ1-1|TRBV3-1|-
CASSPFPGQNTEAFF
TGTGCCAGCAGCCCCTTCCCGGGACAGAACACTGAAGCTTTCTTT
>-|TRBJ1-3|TRBV12-3/TRBV12-4|few
CASRQTSSGNTIYF
TGTGCCAGCAGGCAAACAAGCTCTGGAAACACCATATATTTT
>-|TRBJ1-1|TRBV4-1|many
CASSQFEMNTEAFF
TGCGCCAGCAGCCAATTTGAGATGAACACTGAAGCTTTCTTT
>TRBD1|TRBJ1-5|TRBV28|many
CASSFPDRGHQPQHF
TGTGCCAGCAGTTTCCCCGACAGGGGGCATCAGCCCCAGCATTTT
>TRBD2|TRBJ2-1|TRBV6-1|many
CASSLSPGLAGAYNEQFF
TGTGCCAGCAGTCTTTCCCCGGGACTAGCGGGAGCTTACAATGAGCAGTTCTTC
>TRBD1|TRBJ1-2|TRBV29-1|many
CSVGETGGRANYGYTF
TGCAGCGTTGGAGAGACAGGGGGCCGAGCTAACTATGGCTACACCTTC
>-|TRBJ2-7|TRBV7-2|-
CASSSGLPSYEQYF
TGTGCCAGCAGCTCCGGTCTCCCCTCCTACGAGCAGTACTTC
>TRBD2|TRBJ2-5|TRBV5-1|-
CASRSTSGGSETQYF
TGCGCCAGCAGATCGACTAGCGGGGGATCGGAGACCCAGTACTTC
>TRBD1|TRBJ2-3|TRBV27|-
CASSRGQGQDTQYF
TGTGCCAGCAGTAGAGGACAGGGTCAAGATACGCAGTATTTT
>-|TRBJ2-5|TRBV10-2|-
CATSLGPLETQYF
TGCGCCACCTCACTAGGGCCCCTCGAGACCCAGTACTTC
>TRBD1|TRBJ2-2|TRBV5-1|-
CASSFDRAGELFF
TGCGCCAGCAGCTTCGACAGGGCCGGGGAGCTGTTTTTT
>TRBD1|TRBJ1-2|TRBV12-3/TRBV12-4|many
CASSWGQGNYGYTF
TGTGCCAGCAGTTGGGGACAGGGGAACTATGGCTACACCTTC
>-|TRBJ2-5|TRBV7-7|-
CASSTLGPDGETQYF
TGTGCCAGCAGCACACTCGGACCCGATGGGGAGACCCAGTACTTC
>-|TRBJ1-1|TRBV20-1|many
CSAIRTNTEAFF
TGCAGTGCTATTCGGACGAACACTGAAGCTTTCTTT
>TRBD2|TRBJ2-1|TRBV5-1|many
CASSLGLAGGFFSSYNEQFF
TGCGCCAGCAGCTTGGGGCTAGCGGGAGGTTTCTTTAGCTCCTACAATGAGCAGTTCTTC
>-|TRBJ2-5|TRBV12-3/TRBV12-4|many
CASSFNWLPETQYF
TGTGCCAGCAGTTTTAATTGGCTCCCAGAGACCCAGTACTTC
>-|TRBJ1-2|TRBV20-1|many
CSARDLYNSYGYTF
TGCAGTGCTAGAGATTTGTACAATTCCTATGGCTACACCTTC
>-|TRBJ1-5|TRBV6-5|many
CASSYNSVSQPQHF
TGTGCCAGCAGTTACAATTCGGTCAGTCAGCCCCAGCATTTT
>-|TRBJ2-3|TRBV30|few
CAWSSQGFGTQYF
TGTGCCTGGAGTAGTCAGGGTTTTGGTACGCAGTATTTT
>-|TRBJ2-7|TRBV28|few
CASSLGRMGEQYF
TGTGCCAGCAGTTTAGGTCGAATGGGGGAGCAGTACTTC
>TRBD1|TRBJ2-7|TRBV7-9|few
CASSSGQEDYEQYF
TGTGCCAGCAGCTCAGGACAGGAAGACTACGAGCAGTACTTC
>-|TRBJ1-1|TRBV28|few
CVSGGDTEAFF
TGTGTATCTGGGGGGGACACTGAAGCTTTCTTT